A selection of T cell receptor beta chains follows, all from one sample in a study of cytomegalovirus exposure and HLA in healthy donors. Using immunoSEQ multiplex PCR, the repertoire was profiled, and TCRdb retains in-frame clones only, with some absent. This table has about 150,000 clones, roughly 70% appearing once. What was sequenced was PBMCs. The receptors originated from a man aged 45-65 years in good health and CMV-seropositive. Both conserved end residues are trimmed from each CDR3.

v_call: TRBV10-1
cdr3_aa: ASSKTSSYNEQF

v_call: TRBV13
cdr3_aa: ASSSPSDNEQF

v_call: TRBV5-4
cdr3_aa: ATNRGGRSYGYT

v_call: TRBV5-6
cdr3_aa: ASSPPQFRGEQY

v_call: TRBV6-6
cdr3_aa: ASSSRGENTEAF

v_call: TRBV14
cdr3_aa: ASSGRTSWPDTQY

v_call: TRBV4-2
cdr3_aa: ASSRFLAGGGPRTQY

v_call: TRBV18
cdr3_aa: ASSTETGGGEQY

v_call: TRBV7-9
cdr3_aa: ASSWYRGSTDTQY

v_call: TRBV29-1
cdr3_aa: SVLGGGDRAQY

v_call: TRBV10-3
cdr3_aa: AITPTGGTNEQY

v_call: TRBV5-1
cdr3_aa: ASSLEGAGYGYT

v_call: TRBV27
cdr3_aa: ASRSSVSSSYEQY

v_call: TRBV7-2
cdr3_aa: ASSRTSGSPDTQY

v_call: TRBV5-5
cdr3_aa: ASSSEGNQPQH

v_call: TRBV11-2
cdr3_aa: ASSLGQGGSGANVLT

v_call: TRBV4-2
cdr3_aa: ASSQDRGGGYT

v_call: TRBV7-7
cdr3_aa: ASSLGQGTGELS

v_call: TRBV10-3
cdr3_aa: AISESGTGKTGELF

v_call: TRBV25-1
cdr3_aa: ASSESQLGAGDNEQF

v_call: TRBV6-6
cdr3_aa: ASTQQGWATEAF

v_call: TRBV5-4
cdr3_aa: ASSIPDRAGGYT